Reported below is one T cell receptor beta chain. This entry comes from a study of blood T cell repertoires in COVID-19. Overall study: The United States, Italy and Spain provided the acute and convalescent COVID-19 samples.

Authors' methods: Amplification with reference gene primers provided the estimates of nucleated cell counts. Generated by immunoSEQ multiplex PCR, the TCRdb table keeps only in-frame clones and is missing some. V and J calls and clone size are copied from that table; D and trimming were computed from the DNA. The sample carries about 230,000 clones, more than 65% recorded once. This receptor was obtained from a woman older than 75 with acute or convalescent COVID-19. The specimen was peripheral blood.

This chain's CDR3 is CASSQDRGPGGYTF. The CDR3 region has the DNA TGTGCCAGCAGCCAGGACAGGGGTCCCGGTGGCTACACCTTC. This rearrangement joins TRBV3-1 (or the pseudogene TRBV3-2) to TRBJ1-2, with 9 bases identical to TRBD1. Per the germline V gene, CDR1 is LGHDT and CDR2 is YNNKEL (reference sequence). CDR3 length: 14 amino acids. With V trimmed by 3 bases and J by 7 bases, 6 bases remained unmatched.